Below, one TCR beta chain is given with its context. Its antigen is still unknown. Germline V CDR1 and CDR2: SGHTA, FQGNSA. Trimming took 3 bases from V and 1 from J, leaving 13 bases between them. The CDR3 has 15 amino acids. TCR alpha and beta CDR3 regions were amplified from RNA using iRepertoire nested multiplex PCR. For one-step reverse transcription and amplification, 100-400 ng of tissue mRNA or PBMC total RNA was used. TCRdb processed the multiplex PCR reads anew with MiXCR; each CDR3 protein has one entry. The table includes a few hundred thousand distinct CDR3 sequences, around 45% detected once. The data are from a study of glioma-infiltrating T cells. Overall study: Glioblastomas were WHO grade IV, sampled at first diagnosis; low-grade were grade II. Study results and caveats: Signature shared blood CDR3 motifs were enriched in low-divergence and depleted in high-divergence patients.

This sequence joins TRBV7-2 and TRBJ2-7; TRBD2 is a possible D gene (6 bases). The TCR comes from a human donor with low-grade glioma or glioblastoma, undergoing nonglioma brain surgery, or in good health (not recorded which). Sequenced material: glioma tissue, nonneoplastic brain tissue, or PBMCs (not recorded which). The CDR3 reads CASSLGGGFSYEQYF. CDR3 sequence (DNA): TGTGCCAGCAGCTTGGGAGGCGGTTTTTCCTACGAGCAGTACTTC.